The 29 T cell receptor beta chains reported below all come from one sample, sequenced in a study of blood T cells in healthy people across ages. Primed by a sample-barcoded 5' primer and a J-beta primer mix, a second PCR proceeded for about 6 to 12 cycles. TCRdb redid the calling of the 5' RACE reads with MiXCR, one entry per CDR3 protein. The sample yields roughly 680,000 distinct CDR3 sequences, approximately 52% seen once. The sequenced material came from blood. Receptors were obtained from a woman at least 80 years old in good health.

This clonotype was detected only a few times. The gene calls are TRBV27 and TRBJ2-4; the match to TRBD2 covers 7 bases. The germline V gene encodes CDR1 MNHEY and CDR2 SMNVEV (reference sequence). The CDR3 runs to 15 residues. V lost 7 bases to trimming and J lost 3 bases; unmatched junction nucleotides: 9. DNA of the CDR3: TGTGCCAGCATGGGGGGGGATCTGGGCAAAAACATTCAGTACTTC. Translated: CASMGGDLGKNIQYF.

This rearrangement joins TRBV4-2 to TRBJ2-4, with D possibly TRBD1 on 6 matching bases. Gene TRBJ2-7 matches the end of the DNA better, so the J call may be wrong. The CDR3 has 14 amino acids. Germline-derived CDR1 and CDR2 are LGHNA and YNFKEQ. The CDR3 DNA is TGTGCCAGCAGCCAAGACCCCGACAGGTTCGAGCAGTACTTC. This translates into CASSQDPDRFEQYF.

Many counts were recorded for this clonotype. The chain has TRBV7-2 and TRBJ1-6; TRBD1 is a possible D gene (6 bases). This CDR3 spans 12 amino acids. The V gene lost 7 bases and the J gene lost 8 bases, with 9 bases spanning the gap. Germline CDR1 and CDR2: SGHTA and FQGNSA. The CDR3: CASTRGDSPLHF. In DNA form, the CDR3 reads TGTGCCAGCACCAGGGGTGATTCACCCCTCCACTTT.

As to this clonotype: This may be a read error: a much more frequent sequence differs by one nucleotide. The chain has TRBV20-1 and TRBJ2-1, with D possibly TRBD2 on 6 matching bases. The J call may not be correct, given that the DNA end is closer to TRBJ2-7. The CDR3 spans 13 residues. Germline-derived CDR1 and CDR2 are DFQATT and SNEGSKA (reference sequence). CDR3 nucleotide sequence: TGCAGTGCTAGCGGGGGTACCCACAATGAGCAGTACTTC. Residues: CSASGGTHNEQYF.

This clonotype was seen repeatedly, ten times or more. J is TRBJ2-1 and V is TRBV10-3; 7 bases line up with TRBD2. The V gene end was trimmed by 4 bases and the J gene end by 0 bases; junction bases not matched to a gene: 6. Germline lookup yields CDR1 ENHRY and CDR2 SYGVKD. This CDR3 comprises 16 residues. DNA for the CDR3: TGTGCCATCAGTGTGTCTAGCGGACACTCCTACAATGAGCAGTTCTTC. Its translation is CAISVSSGHSYNEQFF.

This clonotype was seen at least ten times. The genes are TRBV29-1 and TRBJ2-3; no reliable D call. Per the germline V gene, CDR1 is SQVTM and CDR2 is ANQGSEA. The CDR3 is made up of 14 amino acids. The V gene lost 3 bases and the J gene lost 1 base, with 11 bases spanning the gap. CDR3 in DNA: TGCAGCGTTGACGGTCTAGTAGGCACAGATACGCAGTATTTT. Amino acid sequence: CSVDGLVGTDTQYF.

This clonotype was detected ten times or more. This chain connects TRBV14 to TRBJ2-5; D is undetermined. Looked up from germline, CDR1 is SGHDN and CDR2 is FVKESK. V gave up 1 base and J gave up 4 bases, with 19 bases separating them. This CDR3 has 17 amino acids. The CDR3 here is CASSQGRGYLRGETQYF. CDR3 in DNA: TGTGCCAGCAGCCAAGGTCGTGGCTATTTACGAGGAGAGACCCAGTACTTC.

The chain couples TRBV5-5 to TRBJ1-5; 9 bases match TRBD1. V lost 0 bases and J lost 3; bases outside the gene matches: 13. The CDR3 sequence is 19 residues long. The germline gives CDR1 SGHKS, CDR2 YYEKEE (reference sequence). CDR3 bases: TGTGCCAGCAGCTTGGCGGTGACAGGGGGATTCCGGATCAATCAGCCCCAGCATTTT. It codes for CASSLAVTGGFRINQPQHF.

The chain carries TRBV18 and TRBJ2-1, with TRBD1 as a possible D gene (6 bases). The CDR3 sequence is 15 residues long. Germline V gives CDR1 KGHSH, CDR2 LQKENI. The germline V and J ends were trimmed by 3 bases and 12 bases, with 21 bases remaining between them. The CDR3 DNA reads TGTGCCAGCTCACCGTCGGCAGGGGTGGGCCCGGGGCAGTTCTTC. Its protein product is CASSPSAGVGPGQFF. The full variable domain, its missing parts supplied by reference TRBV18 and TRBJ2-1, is NAGVMQNPRHLVRRRGQEARLRCSPMKGHSHVYWYRQLPEEGLKFMVYLQKENIIDESGMPKERFSAEFPKEGPSILRIQQVVRGDSAAYFCASSPSAGVGPGQFFGPGTRLTVL.

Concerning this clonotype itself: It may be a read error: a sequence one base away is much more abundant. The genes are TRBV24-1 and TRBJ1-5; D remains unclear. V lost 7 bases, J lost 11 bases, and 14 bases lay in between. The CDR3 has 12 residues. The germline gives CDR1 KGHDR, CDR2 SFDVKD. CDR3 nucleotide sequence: TGTGCCACCAGGGATGACGTTGGCTCCCAGCATTTT. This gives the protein CATRDDVGSQHF.

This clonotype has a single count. CDR3 DNA: TGCAGTGCGGAATCCGGACCGGGGTCTGGGGCCAACGTCCTGACTTTC. Protein: CSAESGPGSGANVLTF. The chain employs TRBV20-1 and TRBJ2-6, with a weak D call TRBD2 (5 bases). CDR1 and CDR2 (germline): DFQATT, SNEGSKA (reference sequence). Trimming took off 6 bases at V and 1 base at J, with 16 bases between the two ends. The CDR3 runs to 16 residues.

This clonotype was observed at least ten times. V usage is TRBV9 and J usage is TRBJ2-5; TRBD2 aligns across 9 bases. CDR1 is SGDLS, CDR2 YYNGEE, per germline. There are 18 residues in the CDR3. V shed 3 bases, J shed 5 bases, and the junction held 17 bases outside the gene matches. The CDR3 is CASSAPQRAGGLFETQYF. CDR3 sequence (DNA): TGTGCCAGCAGCGCTCCTCAGAGAGCGGGGGGTCTCTTTGAGACCCAGTACTTC.

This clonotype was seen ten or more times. CDR3 in DNA: TGTGCCAGCAGTGTCCAGGGGGAGGCCTACAATGAGCAGTTCTTC. Encoded protein: CASSVQGEAYNEQFF. This sequence joins TRBV2 and TRBJ2-1, with D possibly being TRBD1 (7 bases). CDR1 and CDR2 (germline): SNHLY, FYNNEI. The CDR3 covers 15 residues. Trimming left V 4 bases short and J 2 bases short, with 12 bases between.

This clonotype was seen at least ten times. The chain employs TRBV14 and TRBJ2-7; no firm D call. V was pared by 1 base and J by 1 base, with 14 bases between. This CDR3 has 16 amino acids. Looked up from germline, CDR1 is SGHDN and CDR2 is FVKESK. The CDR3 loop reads CASSQVRTFFSYEQYF. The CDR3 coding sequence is TGTGCCAGCAGCCAAGTTAGGACCTTCTTTTCCTACGAGCAGTACTTC. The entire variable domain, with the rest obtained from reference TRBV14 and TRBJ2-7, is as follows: EAGVTQFPSHSVIEKGQTVTLRCDPISGHDNLYWYRRVMGKEIKFLLHFVKESKQDESGMPNNRFLAERTGGTYSTLKVQPAELEDSGVYFCASSQVRTFFSYEQYFGPGTRLTVT.

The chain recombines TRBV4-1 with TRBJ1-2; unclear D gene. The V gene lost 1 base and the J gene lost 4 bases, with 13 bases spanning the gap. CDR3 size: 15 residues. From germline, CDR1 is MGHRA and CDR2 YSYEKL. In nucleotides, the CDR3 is TGCGCCAGCAGCCAAGCGGCCCGACAAATCTATGGCTACACCTTC. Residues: CASSQAARQIYGYTF.

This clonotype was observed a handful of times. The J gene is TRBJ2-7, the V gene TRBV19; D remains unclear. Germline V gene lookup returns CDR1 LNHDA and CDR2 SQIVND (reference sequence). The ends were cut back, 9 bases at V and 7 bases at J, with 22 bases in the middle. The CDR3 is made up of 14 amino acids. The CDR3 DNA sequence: TGTGCCAGCCGTTCCTCGAGCTCCTACAATGAGCAGTACTTC. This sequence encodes CASRSSSSYNEQYF.

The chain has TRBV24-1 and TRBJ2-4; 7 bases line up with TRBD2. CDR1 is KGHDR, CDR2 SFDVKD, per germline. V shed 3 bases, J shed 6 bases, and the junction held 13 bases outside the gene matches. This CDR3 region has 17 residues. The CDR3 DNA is TGTGCCACCAGTGATCCAGCGGGGCCTACCCAAGGAAACATTCAGTACTTC. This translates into CATSDPAGPTQGNIQYF.

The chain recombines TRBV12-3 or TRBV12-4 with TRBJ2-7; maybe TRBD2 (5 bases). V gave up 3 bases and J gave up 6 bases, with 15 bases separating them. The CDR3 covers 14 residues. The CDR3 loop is CASSLASRRSEQYF. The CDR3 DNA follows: TGTGCCAGCAGTTTGGCTAGCCGGAGGTCCGAGCAGTACTTC.

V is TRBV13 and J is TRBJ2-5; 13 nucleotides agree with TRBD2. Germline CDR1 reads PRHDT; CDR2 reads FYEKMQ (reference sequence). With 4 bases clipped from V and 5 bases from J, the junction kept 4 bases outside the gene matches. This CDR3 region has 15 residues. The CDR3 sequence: CASSSLAGGVETQYF. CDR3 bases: TGTGCCAGCAGCTCACTAGCGGGAGGGGTTGAGACCCAGTACTTC. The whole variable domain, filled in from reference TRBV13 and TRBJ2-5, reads AAGVIQSPRHLIKEKRETATLKCYPIPRHDTVYWYQQGPGQDPQFLISFYEKMQSDKGSIPDRFSAQQFSDYHSELNMSSLELGDSALYFCASSSLAGGVETQYFGPGTRLLVL.

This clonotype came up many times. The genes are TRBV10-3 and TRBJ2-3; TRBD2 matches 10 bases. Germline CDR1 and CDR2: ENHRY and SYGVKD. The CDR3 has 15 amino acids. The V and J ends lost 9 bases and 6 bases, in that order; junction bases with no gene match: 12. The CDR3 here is CAISSGGPSRDTQYF. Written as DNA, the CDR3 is TGTGCCATTTCTAGCGGGGGACCCTCACGGGATACGCAGTATTTT.

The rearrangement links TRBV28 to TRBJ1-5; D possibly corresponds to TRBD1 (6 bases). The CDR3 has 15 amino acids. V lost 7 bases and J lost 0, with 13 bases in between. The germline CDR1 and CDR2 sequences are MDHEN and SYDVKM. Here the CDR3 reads CASTEDSISNQPQHF. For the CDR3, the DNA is TGTGCCAGCACCGAGGACAGTATTAGCAATCAGCCCCAGCATTTT. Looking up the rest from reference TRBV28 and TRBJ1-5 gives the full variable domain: DVKVTQSSRYLVKRTGEKVFLECVQDMDHENMFWYRQDPGLGLRLIYFSYDVKMKEKGDIPEGYSVSREKKERFSLILESASTNQTSMYLCASTEDSISNQPQHFGDGTRLSIL.

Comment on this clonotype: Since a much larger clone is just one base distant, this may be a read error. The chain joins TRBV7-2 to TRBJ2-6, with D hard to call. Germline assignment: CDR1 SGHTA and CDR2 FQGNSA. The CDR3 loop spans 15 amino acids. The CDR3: CVSSPDPSGANVLTF. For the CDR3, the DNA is TGTGTCAGCAGCCCTGACCCCTCTGGGGCCAACGTCCTGACTTTC.

CDR3 amino acids: CASSLAGQGRNEQYF. CDR3 DNA sequence: TGTGCCAGTAGTTTGGCGGGACAGGGACGGAATGAGCAGTACTTC. The genes are TRBV19 and TRBJ2-5; TRBD1 matches 9 bases. In germline, CDR1 is LNHDA, CDR2 SQIVND (reference sequence). This CDR3 contains 15 residues. The ends lost 5 bases at V and 11 bases at J; junction bases unmatched: 15. The whole variable domain, remainder taken from reference TRBV19 and TRBJ2-5, is DGGITQSPKYLFRKEGQNVTLSCEQNLNHDAMYWYRQDPGQGLRLIYYSQIVNDFQKGDIAEGYSVSREKKESFPLTVTSAQKNPTAFYLCASSLAGQGRNEQYFGPGTRLLVL.

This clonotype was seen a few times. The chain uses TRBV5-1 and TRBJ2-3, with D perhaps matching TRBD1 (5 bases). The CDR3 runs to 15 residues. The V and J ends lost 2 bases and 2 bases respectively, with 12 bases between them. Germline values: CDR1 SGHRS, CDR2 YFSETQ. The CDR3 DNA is TGCGCCAGCAGCTTATCCAGGGTCGACACAGATACGCAGTATTTT. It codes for CASSLSRVDTDTQYF.

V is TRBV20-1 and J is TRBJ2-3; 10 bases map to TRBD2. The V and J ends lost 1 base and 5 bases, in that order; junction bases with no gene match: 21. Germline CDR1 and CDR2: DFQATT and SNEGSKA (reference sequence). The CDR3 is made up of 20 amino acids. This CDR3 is CSARALLGSAGTSVGDTQYF. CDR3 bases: TGCAGTGCTAGAGCCCTTCTGGGGAGCGCCGGGACTAGCGTTGGAGATACGCAGTATTTT.

CDR3 sequence: CASSPGQAGSTEAFF. CDR3 in DNA: TGTGCCAGCTCACCAGGGCAGGCCGGGAGCACTGAAGCTTTCTTT. This chain joins TRBV18 and TRBJ1-1; no reliable D call. The V and J ends lost 2 bases and 4 bases respectively, with 14 bases between them. Germline V gene sequence: CDR1 KGHSH, CDR2 LQKENI. This CDR3 spans 15 amino acids.

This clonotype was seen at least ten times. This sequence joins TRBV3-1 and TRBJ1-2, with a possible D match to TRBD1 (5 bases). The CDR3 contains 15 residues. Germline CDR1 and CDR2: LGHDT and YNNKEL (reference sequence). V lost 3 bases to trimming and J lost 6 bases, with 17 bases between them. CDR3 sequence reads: CASSQPGTPGNGYTF. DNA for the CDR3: TGTGCCAGCAGCCAGCCCGGGACTCCGGGGAATGGCTACACCTTC.

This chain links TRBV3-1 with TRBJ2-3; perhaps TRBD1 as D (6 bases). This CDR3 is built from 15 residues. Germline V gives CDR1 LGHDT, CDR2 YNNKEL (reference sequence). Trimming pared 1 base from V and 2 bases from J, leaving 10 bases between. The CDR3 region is CASSQGQGFTDTQYF. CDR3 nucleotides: TGTGCCAGCAGCCAAGGGCAGGGGTTCACAGATACGCAGTATTTT.

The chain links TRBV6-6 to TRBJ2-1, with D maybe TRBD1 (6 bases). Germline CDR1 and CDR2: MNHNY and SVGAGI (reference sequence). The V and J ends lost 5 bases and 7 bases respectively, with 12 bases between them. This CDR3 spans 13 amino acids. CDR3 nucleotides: TGTGCCAGCAGTCAGAACAGGGAGAATGAGCAGTTCTTC. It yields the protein CASSQNRENEQFF.